These 17 T cell receptor beta chains were sequenced from one sample in a study of Graves' ophthalmopathy and Graves' hyperthyroidism. RNA transcripts provided the template for amplifying TCR beta CDR3 regions. First-round RT-PCR with HTBI primers preceded a second-round multiplex PCR. TCRdb ran MiXCR on the multiplex PCR reads and lists one entry per CDR3 protein. The sample holds around 400,000 distinct CDR3 sequences, roughly 21% seen once. Specimen: peripheral blood. Every receptor here comes from a woman under 30 with stable Graves' hyperthyroidism.

The rearrangement links TRBV7-2 to TRBJ2-5; D may be TRBD1 or TRBD2 (5 bases each). V was cut by 8 bases and J by 1 base, with 17 bases left in between. The CDR3 has 15 amino acids. Germline lookup yields CDR1 SGHTA and CDR2 FQGNSA. This chain's CDR3 is CASGPEGRPQETQYF. The CDR3 nucleotides are TGTGCCAGCGGACCCGAGGGGAGACCCCAAGAGACCCAGTACTTC.

There are many counts of this clonotype. This chain joins TRBV7-9 and TRBJ1-5, with no clear D. This CDR3 contains 15 residues. The germline V gene encodes CDR1 SEHNR and CDR2 FQNEAQ (reference sequence). V was trimmed by 2 bases and J by 2 bases, leaving 10 bases between them. CDR3 coding DNA: TGTGCCAGCAGCTTATCTGGTCAGGGCAATCAGCCCCAGCATTTT. Residues: CASSLSGQGNQPQHF.

This clonotype was seen at least ten times. The chain joins TRBV7-9 to TRBJ2-4; TRBD2 matches 8 bases. The CDR3 covers 14 residues. Germline assignment: CDR1 SEHNR and CDR2 FQNEAQ (reference sequence). V shed 5 bases, J shed 6 bases, and the junction held 6 bases outside the gene matches. The CDR3 DNA is TGTGCCAGCAGCCCACCGGGGGGGAGAAACATTCAGTACTTC. It yields the protein CASSPPGGRNIQYF.

The genes are TRBV6-2 or TRBV6-3 and TRBJ2-2; 9 nucleotides agree with TRBD2. The germline V gene encodes CDR1 MNHEY and CDR2 SVGEGT. Trimming took 5 bases from V and 0 from J; bases not matched to a gene: 10. CDR3 length equals 18 residues. The CDR3: CASSLLAGLTANTGELFF. The DNA for the CDR3 is TGTGCCAGCAGTCTCCTAGCGGGGCTTACCGCGAACACCGGGGAGCTGTTTTTT.

This clonotype occurred many times. Here the CDR3 omits its conserved ending phenylalanine or tryptophan, so a read error is the likely source. V is TRBV7-9 and J is TRBJ2-7; D call uncertain. Trimming left V 1 base short and J 3 bases short, with 13 bases between. CDR1 is SEHNR, CDR2 FQNEAQ, per germline (reference sequence). The CDR3 runs 15 residues. The CDR3 protein is CASSLGVGIFYEQYL. The CDR3 bases are TGTGCCAGCAGCTTAGGCGTAGGGATATTCTACGAGCAGTACCTC.

This clonotype has at least ten counts. V is TRBV28 and J is TRBJ2-7; the match to TRBD2 covers 10 bases. Trimming at V came to 5 bases and at J to 6 bases, leaving 7 bases not matched to a gene. CDR1 and CDR2 (germline): MDHEN, SYDVKM. The CDR3 totals 14 residues. The CDR3 region is CASSLSGRAAEQYF. The CDR3, as DNA: TGTGCCAGCAGTCTCAGCGGGAGGGCCGCCGAGCAGTACTTC.

This clonotype was detected many times. The chain combines TRBV11-1 with TRBJ2-2; D unresolved. Germline V lookup: CDR1 SGHAT, CDR2 FQDESV (reference sequence). V was trimmed by 11 bases and J by 6 bases, leaving 13 bases between them. The length of the CDR3 is 12 residues. In DNA form, the CDR3 reads TGTGCCTCGGCTCCCCCAGCCGGGGAGCTGTTTTTT. It is translated as CASAPPAGELFF.

This clonotype was counted many times. The rearrangement joins TRBV6-2 or TRBV6-3 to TRBJ2-7; D gene unclear. Between the trimmed V and J ends, which lost 11 bases and 0 bases, there was a span of 14 bases. The CDR3 contains 13 residues. Germline CDR1 is MNHEY and CDR2 is SVGEGT. CDR3 DNA: TGTGCCGTCCGGCGGTCAAGCTCCTACGAGCAGTACTTC. Protein sequence: CAVRRSSSYEQYF.

This clonotype was seen repeatedly, ten times or more. V usage is TRBV27 and J usage is TRBJ2-5; D is uncertain. Deletions cut 6 bases from V and 1 base from J, with 6 bases between. This CDR3 has 12 residues. The germline V gene encodes CDR1 MNHEY and CDR2 SMNVEV (reference sequence). CDR3 DNA sequence: TGTGCCAGCAGGACCTCCCAAGAGACCCAGTACTTC. Translated, it gives CASRTSQETQYF.

This clonotype was picked up many times. The gene calls are TRBV15 and TRBJ2-7, with D tentatively TRBD1 or TRBD2 (5 bases each). The length of the CDR3 is 15 residues. CDR1 LNHNV and CDR2 YYDKDF come from the germline V gene (reference sequence). V was shortened by 0 bases and J by 0 bases, with 9 bases between the two germline ends. The CDR3 reads CATSRDPGTSYEQYF. CDR3 in DNA: TGTGCCACCAGCAGAGATCCGGGGACCTCCTACGAGCAGTACTTC. Full variable domain (rest looked up from reference TRBV15 and TRBJ2-7): DAMVIQNPRYQVTQFGKPVTLSCSQTLNHNVMYWYQQKSSQAPKLLFHYYDKDFNNEADTPDNFQSRRPNTSFCFLDIRSPGLGDTAMYLCATSRDPGTSYEQYFGPGTRLTVT.

This clonotype was recorded many times. The chain recombines TRBV28 with TRBJ2-7; 8 bases agree with TRBD1. Germline lookup yields CDR1 MDHEN and CDR2 SYDVKM. The CDR3 is made up of 15 amino acids. Trimming cost V 6 bases and J 2 bases; bases outside gene matches: 9. DNA for the CDR3: TGTGCCAGCAGACGACAGGGGAGCGCCCCCTACGAGCAGTACTTC. It translates to CASRRQGSAPYEQYF.

This clonotype was counted ten times or more. The chain is built from TRBV6-1 and TRBJ2-1, with unresolved D. V gave up 6 bases and J gave up 9 bases, with 18 bases separating them. Germline V gene sequence: CDR1 MNHNS, CDR2 SASEGT. The CDR3 sequence is 14 residues long. The CDR3 DNA reads as TGTGCCAGCAGCTCAGTCTCGATCTTGGGTGAGCAGTTCTTC. Protein: CASSSVSILGEQFF.

The table lists this clonotype with many counts. The rearrangement joins TRBV29-1 to TRBJ1-2; 11 bases match TRBD1. Germline values: CDR1 SQVTM, CDR2 ANQGSEA. J gave up 4 bases and V 6 bases, and 7 bases lay outside the gene matches. This CDR3 has 14 amino acids. The CDR3 DNA sequence: TGCAGCGTCGGACAGGGGGCGAATGGCTATGGCTACACCTTC. It specifies CSVGQGANGYGYTF.

This clonotype came up many times. The chain employs TRBV9 and TRBJ1-2; no definite D call. Trimming shortened V by 4 bases and J by 6 bases, and 7 bases separated the two germline ends. This CDR3 has 11 residues. The germline gives CDR1 SGDLS, CDR2 YYNGEE. In DNA form, the CDR3 reads TGTGCCAGCAGCACCTCCCATGGCTACACCTTC. Translation gives CASSTSHGYTF.

A word on this clonotype: This is likely a read error, given that the CDR3 carries no conserved phenylalanine or tryptophan at its end. The limits of the CDR3 on the DNA are not certain, so only TCRdb's listed CDR3 is given. V and J are TRBV27 and TRBJ1-1. The CDR3 region is 15 residues in length, termini included. Germline CDR1 reads MNHEY; CDR2 reads SMNVEV (reference sequence). Here the CDR3 reads CASSLVGRINTEACY.

This clonotype was counted between two and nine times. The chain recombines TRBV29-1 with TRBJ2-4, with a tentative D call TRBD1 (5 bases). Looked up from germline, CDR1 is SQVTM and CDR2 is ANQGSEA. The CDR3 length is 14 residues. V lost 5 bases and J 3 bases, leaving 14 bases between the germline ends. DNA of the CDR3: TGCAGCGTTATAAGGGGTTTGAGCAAAAACATTCAGTACTTC. Amino acids: CSVIRGLSKNIQYF.

This clonotype was seen a single time. A much larger clone is a single base away; this may be a read error. V gene TRBV7-2 combines with J gene TRBJ1-2; 7 nucleotides line up with TRBD1. This CDR3 contains 15 residues. Germline CDR1 and CDR2: SGHTA and FQGNSA. The CDR3 reads CASSYFGQDNYGYSF. The CDR3 region has the DNA TGTGCCAGCAGCTACTTCGGACAGGACAACTATGGCTACAGCTTC. The full variable domain, with the rest looked up from reference TRBV7-2 and TRBJ1-2, is GAGVSQSPSNKVTEKGKDVELRCDPISGHTALYWYRQSLGQGLEFLIYFQGNSAPDKSGLPSDRFSAERTGGSVSTLTIQRTQQEDSAVYLCASSYFGQDNYGYSFGSGTRLTVV.